A single sample gave rise to the 3 T cell receptor beta chains below, sequenced in a study of blood T cell repertoires in COVID-19. TCRdb's copy holds only in-frame clones and misses some; the assay was immunoSEQ multiplex PCR. The sample has about 98,000 clones, around nine tenths seen once; the top ten hold approximately 10%. The specimen was peripheral blood. These receptor sequences come from a man aged 45-65 years with acute or convalescent COVID-19.

CDR3 protein: CASLYTGLADTQYF. CDR3 nucleotides: TGTGCCAGCTTATATACGGGACTCGCAGATACGCAGTATTTT. The gene calls are TRBV2 and TRBJ2-3; possible D gene TRBD2, 6 bases. V was pared by 8 bases and J by 4 bases, with 16 bases between. Germline V gene data show CDR1 as SNHLY and CDR2 as FYNNEI. There are 14 residues in the CDR3.

This chain connects TRBV3-1 (or the pseudogene TRBV3-2) to TRBJ2-3; TRBD2 matches 10 bases. The CDR3 totals 16 residues. In germline, CDR1 is LGHDT, CDR2 YNNKEL (reference sequence). V was clipped by 6 bases and J by 3 bases; unmatched bases: 9. CDR3 sequence (DNA): TGTGCCAGCAGTAGGGAGCGGGAGGGCCTTACAGATACGCAGTATTTT. Translating it yields CASSREREGLTDTQYF.

J is TRBJ2-7 and V is TRBV19; 10 positions match TRBD2. The length of the CDR3 is 17 residues. Germline V gene sequence: CDR1 LNHDA, CDR2 SQIVND (reference sequence). Unmatched junction bases numbered 13, after V lost 5 bases and J lost 3 bases. The CDR3 protein is CASSRQAGGPSIYEQYF. The CDR3 DNA follows: TGTGCCAGTAGTCGTCAAGCGGGAGGGCCTAGCATCTACGAGCAGTACTTC.